Here is one T cell receptor (beta chain) with its context. These data are taken from a study of OX40 agonist ivuxolimab in advanced cancers. Study in general: Ivuxolimab, an antibody that agonizes OX40 (CD134), was administered to the patients.

Germline V gene data show CDR1 as MNHNS and CDR2 as SASEGT. V lost 4 bases and J 0 bases, leaving 13 bases between the germline ends. The CDR3 spans 15 residues. The data were produced by immunoSEQ multiplex PCR, yet TCRdb's version contains in-frame clones alone and is incomplete. The table includes fewer than 90,000 clones, around nine tenths detected once. The clonotype was recovered from an adult with an advanced solid tumor such as melanoma, head and neck, liver or kidney cancer. The sequencing here drew on CD4+ or CD8+ T cells sorted from blood, taken in a trial of the OX40 agonist ivuxolimab. J is TRBJ2-7 and V is TRBV6-1, with D uncertain. CDR3 DNA: TGTGCCAGCAGTGCGGACGGTCGGACCTCCTACGAGCAGTACTTC. It is translated as CASSADGRTSYEQYF.